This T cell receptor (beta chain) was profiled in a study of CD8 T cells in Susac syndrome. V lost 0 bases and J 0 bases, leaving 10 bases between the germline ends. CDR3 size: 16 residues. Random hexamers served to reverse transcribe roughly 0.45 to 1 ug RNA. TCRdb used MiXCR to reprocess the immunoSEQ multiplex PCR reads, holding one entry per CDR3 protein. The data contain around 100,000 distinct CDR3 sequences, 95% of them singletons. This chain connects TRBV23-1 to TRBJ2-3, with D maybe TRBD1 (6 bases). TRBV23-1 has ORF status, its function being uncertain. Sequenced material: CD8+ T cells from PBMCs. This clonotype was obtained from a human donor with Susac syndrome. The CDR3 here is CASSQSRQESTDTQYF. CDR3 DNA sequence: TGCGCCAGCAGTCAATCAAGACAGGAAAGCACAGATACGCAGTATTTT.